The next 21 T cell receptor beta chains were all read from a single sample in a study of T cell responses to AZD1222 COVID-19 vaccine. Produced via immunoSEQ multiplex PCR; TCRdb's table is partial and in-frame only. Of about 110,000 clones listed, around 84% are singletons. The sequencing used peripheral blood, collected on day 0 of AZD1222 vaccination. These receptor sequences come from an adult in good health.

The CDR3 loop reads CASRQAGGPSYEQYF. The CDR3 nucleotides read TGCGCCAGCAGACAAGCGGGGGGGCCCTCCTACGAGCAGTACTTC. This rearrangement joins TRBV5-1 to TRBJ2-7, with 10 bases that match TRBD2. Trimming at V came to 5 bases and at J to 0 bases, leaving 5 bases not matched to a gene. Germline CDR1 is SGHRS and CDR2 is YFSETQ. CDR3 size: 15 residues.

The chain is built from TRBV15 and TRBJ1-5; D perhaps matches TRBD1 (5 bases). The CDR3 totals 13 residues. CDR1 is LNHNV and CDR2 is YYDKDF in the germline V gene (reference sequence). The V gene lost 11 bases and the J gene lost 4 bases, with 15 bases spanning the gap. The DNA for the CDR3 is TGTGCCGGCAGTGGGGGAATAAATCAGCCCCAGCATTTT. Protein product: CAGSGGINQPQHF.

The CDR3 spells CAISEPTGIYEQYF. In DNA, the CDR3 is TGTGCCATCAGTGAGCCGACAGGGATCTACGAGCAGTACTTC. The chain combines TRBV10-3 with TRBJ2-7, with 7 nucleotides matching TRBD1. CDR3 length equals 14 residues. Losses at the gene ends were 2 bases for V and 3 bases for J; bases not matched to a gene: 4. Germline V gene sequence: CDR1 ENHRY, CDR2 SYGVKD.

The chain employs TRBV11-2 and TRBJ2-3; D remains ambiguous. CDR3 length: 18 residues. Trimming shortened V by 2 bases and J by 2 bases, and 20 bases separated the two germline ends. Per the germline V gene, CDR1 is SGHAT and CDR2 is FQNNGV. The CDR3, as DNA: TGTGCCAGCAGCTTACTCATCAGGATAGGAGAAAACACAGATACGCAGTATTTT. Its protein is CASSLLIRIGENTDTQYF.

DNA for the CDR3: TGCAGTGCTCCCGTATCCTACGAGCAGTACTTC. Translated: CSAPVSYEQYF. The chain combines TRBV20-1 with TRBJ2-7, with no clear D. With 5 bases removed from V and 1 base from J, the gap between germline ends came to 6 bases. This CDR3 spans 11 amino acids. Looked up from germline, CDR1 is DFQATT and CDR2 is SNEGSKA (reference sequence).

The chain is built from TRBV4-2 and TRBJ2-1, with 10 bases matching TRBD2. Trimming at V came to 0 bases and at J to 4 bases, leaving 9 bases not matched to a gene. The CDR3 consists of 18 residues. Germline-derived CDR1 and CDR2 are LGHNA and YNFKEQ. CDR3 protein: CASSQEVISSGGYNEQFF. CDR3 DNA: TGTGCCAGCAGCCAAGAAGTCATCAGTAGCGGGGGGTACAATGAGCAGTTCTTC.

Only one count was recorded for this clone. The V gene is TRBV5-8, the J gene TRBJ2-5; D not resolved. The V and J ends lost 1 base and 5 bases respectively, with 15 bases between them. Germline loops: CDR1 SGHTS, CDR2 YDEGEE. This CDR3 spans 15 amino acids. Written as DNA, the CDR3 is TGTGCCAGCAGCTTGAGGGTCATAATCCAGGAGACCCAGTACTTC. Translated: CASSLRVIIQETQYF.

The chain recombines TRBV3-1 (or the pseudogene TRBV3-2) with TRBJ2-2, with TRBD1 matching over 11 bases. This CDR3 comprises 19 residues. Germline V gene data show CDR1 as LGHDT and CDR2 as YNNKEL (reference sequence). The V segment lost 6 bases and the J segment 5 bases; nucleotides outside the gene matches: 17. The DNA for the CDR3 is TGTGCCAGCAGGGATAAGATAATAACCCGGGACAGGGGGACCGGGGAGCTGTTTTTT. It translates to CASRDKIITRDRGTGELFF.

The rearrangement links TRBV11-2 to TRBJ1-2; D gene ambiguous. Germline V lookup: CDR1 SGHAT, CDR2 FQNNGV. The length of the CDR3 is 15 residues. The ends were cut back, 5 bases at V and 0 bases at J, with 13 bases in the middle. The CDR3 sequence is CASSRPEEANYGYTF. DNA for the CDR3: TGTGCCAGCAGCCGGCCTGAGGAGGCTAACTATGGCTACACCTTC.

The genes are TRBV7-9 and TRBJ1-5; D is perhaps TRBD1 (5 bases). Trimming stripped 2 bases from V and 5 bases from J, with 10 bases between. The V gene's germline CDR1 is SEHNR and CDR2 FQNEAQ (reference sequence). The CDR3 runs to 14 residues. The CDR3 reads CASSLTGGDQPQHF. The CDR3 region has the DNA TGTGCCAGCAGCTTAACGGGGGGGGATCAGCCCCAGCATTTT.

The chain employs TRBV20-1 and TRBJ2-7; D is undetermined. This CDR3 is built from 11 residues. Trimming left V 3 bases short and J 2 bases short, with 5 bases between. CDR1 and CDR2 from the germline V gene are DFQATT and SNEGSKA (reference sequence). The CDR3 DNA reads TGCAGTGCTAGTCCCCCCTACGAGCAGTACTTC. It encodes CSASPPYEQYF.

The rearrangement links TRBV6-5 to TRBJ1-3; 9 nucleotides match TRBD1. The CDR3 is made up of 14 amino acids. The germline V gene encodes CDR1 MNHEY and CDR2 SVGAGI. J lost 4 bases, V lost 6 bases, and 4 bases had no gene match. The CDR3 is CASRQQGAGNTIYF. CDR3 in DNA: TGTGCCAGCAGACAACAGGGGGCAGGAAACACCATATATTTT.

V usage is TRBV30 and J usage is TRBJ2-5; TRBD1 or TRBD2 may be the D gene (7 bases each). The CDR3 totals 15 residues. Germline CDR1 and CDR2: GTSNPN and SVGIG (reference sequence). The germline V and J ends were trimmed by 0 bases and 5 bases, with 16 bases remaining between them. The CDR3: CAWSVSGGGRETQYF. The CDR3, as DNA: TGTGCCTGGAGTGTATCAGGGGGGGGCCGGGAGACCCAGTACTTC.

This clone has a handful of counts. This sequence joins TRBV7-8 and TRBJ2-2, with TRBD2 matching over 13 bases. Germline loops: CDR1 SGHVS, CDR2 FQNEAQ. The CDR3 has 17 amino acids. V gave up 7 bases and J gave up 4 bases; unmatched junction bases: 9. The CDR3 spells CASTPTSGGPLTGELFF. In DNA form, the CDR3 reads TGTGCCAGCACCCCGACTAGCGGGGGGCCCCTCACCGGGGAGCTGTTTTTT. Filled out from reference TRBV7-8 and TRBJ2-2, the complete variable domain reads GAGVSQSPRYKVAKRGQDVALRCDPISGHVSLFWYQQALGQGPEFLTYFQNEAQLDKSGLPSDRFFAERPEGSVSTLKIQRTQQEDSAVYLCASTPTSGGPLTGELFFGEGSRLTVL.

This clone was seen only once. The CDR3 DNA sequence: TGTGCCAGCTCACCGAGGGAGCAAGACTATGGCTACACCTTC. It translates to CASSPREQDYGYTF. The chain recombines TRBV18 with TRBJ1-2; no definite D call. The CDR3 is 14 amino acids. Germline CDR1 and CDR2: KGHSH and LQKENI. Trimming took off 3 bases at V and 3 bases at J, with 11 bases between the two ends.

The V and J genes are TRBV27 and TRBJ2-7; 8 bases are a match to TRBD1. This CDR3 comprises 16 residues. Germline assignment: CDR1 MNHEY and CDR2 SMNVEV (reference sequence). V lost 4 bases and J lost 1; bases outside the gene matches: 9. The CDR3 sequence: CASSSRGDRTSYEQYF. The CDR3 DNA sequence: TGTGCCAGCAGTTCACGAGGGGACAGGACTTCCTACGAGCAGTACTTC.

The CDR3 loop is CASSFLRSSYEQYF. The CDR3 DNA is TGTGCCAGCAGCTTCCTGAGGAGCTCCTACGAGCAGTACTTC. The J gene is TRBJ2-7, the V gene TRBV7-2, with D hard to call. CDR3 length: 14 amino acids. CDR1 is SGHTA, CDR2 FQGNSA, per germline. Trimming cost V 3 bases and J 0 bases, with 9 bases left between them.

The gene calls are TRBV7-2 and TRBJ1-4, with 10 bases identical to TRBD1. CDR1 is SGHTA, CDR2 FQGNSA, per germline. J was trimmed by 7 bases and V by 5 bases; bases with no gene match: 4. CDR3 length: 14 amino acids. This CDR3 reads CASSVGQGSEKLFF. The CDR3 DNA reads TGTGCCAGCAGCGTGGGACAGGGGAGTGAAAAACTGTTTTTT. Looking up the rest from reference TRBV7-2 and TRBJ1-4 gives the full variable domain: GAGVSQSPSNKVTEKGKDVELRCDPISGHTALYWYRQSLGQGLEFLIYFQGNSAPDKSGLPSDRFSAERTGGSVSTLTIQRTQQEDSAVYLCASSVGQGSEKLFFGSGTQLSVL.

This chain connects TRBV6-5 to TRBJ2-7, with TRBD1 identical over 10 bases. Germline assignment: CDR1 MNHEY and CDR2 SVGAGI. Trimming took 10 bases from V and 7 from J; bases not matched to a gene: 13. This CDR3 has 14 residues. The CDR3 DNA is TGTGCCACCCAGGCGGGGACAGGGGTTGGAGAGCAGTACTTC. Translated: CATQAGTGVGEQYF.

This chain links TRBV4-2 with TRBJ1-3, with D maybe TRBD1 (6 bases). V was shortened by 0 bases and J by 0 bases, with 12 bases between the two germline ends. In germline, CDR1 is LGHNA, CDR2 YNFKEQ. This CDR3 has 17 residues. CDR3 nucleotides: TGTGCCAGCAGCCAAGATTTACAGGGCGCCTCTGGAAACACCATATATTTT. This gives the protein CASSQDLQGASGNTIYF.

This chain joins TRBV11-3 and TRBJ2-5; D possibly corresponds to TRBD1 (5 bases). V gave up 5 bases and J gave up 7 bases, with 17 bases separating them. The CDR3 extends over 14 amino acids. The germline V gene has CDR1 SGHNT and CDR2 YENEEA. CDR3 residues: CASSPWGGEGTQYF. The CDR3 DNA is TGTGCCAGCAGCCCATGGGGCGGAGAAGGGACCCAGTACTTC.